This T cell receptor (beta chain) was documented in a study of EBV T-cell therapy then PD-1 blockade in nasopharyngeal carcinoma. Time point of the sample: 266 days after commencement of treatment, after nivolumab therapy. Noted treatment: AdE1-LMPpoly-expanded autologous EBV-specific T-cell therapy followed by anti-PD-1 nivolumab. Concerning this clone itself: Antigen unknown.

Sequencing used immunoSEQ multiplex PCR; TCRdb keeps in-frame clones, though not all of them. The data contain around 20,000 clones, 80% to 90% of them seen just once; the ten biggest clones take up roughly a third. CDR1 and CDR2 (germline): SGHKS, YYEKEE (reference sequence). Trimming removed 1 base from V and 2 bases from J, with 7 bases in between. The CDR3 sequence is 13 residues long. Sequenced material: CD8+ T cells from blood, taken at roughly day 280 from a patient whose treatment included autologous EBV-specific T cells and nivolumab. V and J are TRBV5-5 and TRBJ2-7, with D unclear. The source of this sequence is a man aged 35 to 55 with nasopharyngeal carcinoma. CDR3 residues: CASSLLTAYEQYF. CDR3 in DNA: TGTGCCAGCAGCTTGCTTACGGCCTACGAGCAGTACTTC.